This record covers a single TCR beta chain. Its matching antigen is unknown. The data originate from a study of T cell repertoires and HLA-DP antigens. The overall study: Donor ages ranged from 18-to-29 to 60-to-69; two men, one woman.

The CDR3 runs 15 residues. Trimming cost V 3 bases and J 2 bases; bases outside gene matches: 6. Germline values: CDR1 SGHRS, CDR2 YFSETQ. TCRdb's copy holds only in-frame clones and misses some; the assay was immunoSEQ multiplex PCR. The sample lists approximately 110,000 clones; roughly 92% were seen once. The genes are TRBV5-1 and TRBJ1-1, with 8 bases aligning to TRBD1. The clonotype originates from a woman younger than 35 in good health and CMV-seronegative. The sample comprised CD4+ T cells from PBMCs. This CDR3 is CASSYTGGGNTEAFF. The CDR3 region has the DNA TGCGCCAGCAGCTACACAGGGGGTGGAAACACTGAAGCTTTCTTT.